What follows is one T cell receptor beta chain and its context. The antigen remains undetermined. This CDR3 spans 13 amino acids. V gave up 1 base and J gave up 3 bases, with 5 bases separating them. Germline lookup yields CDR1 SNHLY and CDR2 FYNNEI. The data were obtained in a study of cytomegalovirus exposure and HLA in healthy donors. Study information: A subsequent analysis stated that the 120 or so validation repertoires were run on the same platform as the approximately 610 first-cohort repertoires. Study-wide findings and caveats: According to the study, some 160 TCR beta chains were cytomegalovirus-associated. Most sequenced TCRs were rare (though some public TCRs occurred in many donors). The classifier reportedly diagnosed cytomegalovirus status with high sensitivity and specificity.

TCRdb's copy holds only in-frame clones and misses some; the assay was immunoSEQ multiplex PCR. This table holds some 98,000 clones, roughly 87% found once. Sequencing was carried out using PBMCs. The source of this sequence is a woman aged 25 to 39 in good health and CMV-seronegative. The chain combines TRBV2 with TRBJ2-3; D unresolved. CDR3 in amino acids: CASSEGLTDTQYF. The CDR3 DNA follows: TGTGCCAGCAGTGAAGGGCTTACAGATACGCAGTATTTT.